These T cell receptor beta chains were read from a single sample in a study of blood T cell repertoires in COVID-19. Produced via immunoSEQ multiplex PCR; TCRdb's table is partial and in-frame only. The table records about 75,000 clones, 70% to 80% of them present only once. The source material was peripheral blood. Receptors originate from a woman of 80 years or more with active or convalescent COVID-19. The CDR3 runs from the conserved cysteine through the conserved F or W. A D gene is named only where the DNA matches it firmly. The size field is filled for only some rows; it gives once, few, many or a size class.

cdr3_nt: TGTGCCAGTAGTATTACCCTTCACAGGGACACTGAAGCTTTCTTT
cdr3_aa: CASSITLHRDTEAFF
v_call: TRBV19
d_call: -
clone_size: -
j_call: TRBJ1-1

cdr3_nt: TGTGCCAGCAGTTTAAACAGGGCAGCTGGCTACACCTTC
cdr3_aa: CASSLNRAAGYTF
v_call: TRBV28
d_call: -
clone_size: once
j_call: TRBJ1-2

cdr3_nt: TGTGCCAGCAGTTACCGCGACAGGGCTCACACTGAAGCTTTCTTT
cdr3_aa: CASSYRDRAHTEAFF
v_call: TRBV6-5
d_call: TRBD1
clone_size: many
j_call: TRBJ1-1

cdr3_nt: TGTGCCAGCAGTTACAGCGGGACCACAGATACGCAGTATTTT
cdr3_aa: CASSYSGTTDTQYF
v_call: TRBV6-5
d_call: TRBD2
clone_size: -
j_call: TRBJ2-3

cdr3_nt: TGTGCCAGTTGGGACAGGGGGCTATGGAGCAATCAGCCCCAGCATTTT
cdr3_aa: CASWDRGLWSNQPQHF
v_call: TRBV19
d_call: TRBD1
clone_size: -
j_call: TRBJ1-5

cdr3_nt: TGTGCCATCAGTTTGACAGGGGGCTACGGAGATACGCAGTATTTT
cdr3_aa: CAISLTGGYGDTQYF
v_call: TRBV10-3
d_call: TRBD1
clone_size: -
j_call: TRBJ2-3

cdr3_nt: TGTGCCAGCAGCCATAACAACAACAATGAGCAGTTCTTC
cdr3_aa: CASSHNNNNEQFF
v_call: TRBV3-1/TRBV3-2
d_call: -
clone_size: -
j_call: TRBJ2-1

cdr3_nt: TGTGCCAGCAGCCCCCGGGGAGTCATGAACACTGAAGCTTTCTTT
cdr3_aa: CASSPRGVMNTEAFF
v_call: TRBV7-9
d_call: -
clone_size: -
j_call: TRBJ1-1

cdr3_nt: TGTGCCACCAGTGAAACGGGACTAGCGGATTACAATGAGCAGTTCTTC
cdr3_aa: CATSETGLADYNEQFF
v_call: TRBV24-1
d_call: TRBD2
clone_size: -
j_call: TRBJ2-1

cdr3_nt: TGTGCCACGACAGGGTCCTACGAGCAGTACTTC
cdr3_aa: CATTGSYEQYF
v_call: TRBV10-3
d_call: TRBD1
clone_size: -
j_call: TRBJ2-7

cdr3_nt: TGTGCCAGCAGTGAATTAACTCCACCCGGGGAGCTGTTTTTT
cdr3_aa: CASSELTPPGELFF
v_call: TRBV2
d_call: -
clone_size: few
j_call: TRBJ2-2

cdr3_nt: TGCAGCGTTGAGGTACAGGGCTATGGCTACACCTTC
cdr3_aa: CSVEVQGYGYTF
v_call: TRBV29-1
d_call: -
clone_size: -
j_call: TRBJ1-2

cdr3_nt: TGTGCCAGCAGCTTAACGGCGGGCAGCAATAATTCACCCCTCCACTTT
cdr3_aa: CASSLTAGSNNSPLHF
v_call: TRBV7-2
d_call: -
clone_size: -
j_call: TRBJ1-6

cdr3_nt: TGCGCCAGCAGAGGGGGGGTGTGGAACTGGGAGACCCAGTACTTC
cdr3_aa: CASRGGVWNWETQYF
v_call: TRBV10-2
d_call: -
clone_size: -
j_call: TRBJ2-5

cdr3_nt: TGTGCCAGCAGTAATAACATGGGCGGGAGGGCCTTCTACGAGCAGTACTTC
cdr3_aa: CASSNNMGGRAFYEQYF
v_call: TRBV6-2/TRBV6-3
d_call: TRBD2
clone_size: -
j_call: TRBJ2-7

cdr3_nt: TGCGCCAGCAGCCAATCTGAGAACTCCTACGAGCAGTACTTC
cdr3_aa: CASSQSENSYEQYF
v_call: TRBV4-1
d_call: -
clone_size: few
j_call: TRBJ2-7

cdr3_nt: TGTGCCAGCAGCTTACTCTACGCTTTAGAACCTAACTATGGCTACACCTTC
cdr3_aa: CASSLLYALEPNYGYTF
v_call: TRBV13
d_call: -
clone_size: -
j_call: TRBJ1-2

cdr3_nt: TGTGCCAGCAGCGTGACTAGCGGGGGAGCGGGGCACAATGAGCAGTTCTTC
cdr3_aa: CASSVTSGGAGHNEQFF
v_call: TRBV7-2
d_call: TRBD2
clone_size: -
j_call: TRBJ2-1

cdr3_nt: TGTGCCAGTAGTACTCGGACGGGGTACGATCAGCCCCAGCATTTT
cdr3_aa: CASSTRTGYDQPQHF
v_call: TRBV19
d_call: -
clone_size: -
j_call: TRBJ1-5

cdr3_nt: TGTGCCAGTAGTATAGCCGGGAGCACCGGGGAGCTGTTTTTT
cdr3_aa: CASSIAGSTGELFF
v_call: TRBV19
d_call: -
clone_size: few
j_call: TRBJ2-2

cdr3_nt: TGTGCCAGCAGCTACCGACCCGGGACTAGATTTCACAATGAGCAGTTCTTC
cdr3_aa: CASSYRPGTRFHNEQFF
v_call: TRBV11-2
d_call: TRBD2
clone_size: -
j_call: TRBJ2-1

cdr3_nt: TGTGCCAGCAGCTTTGACAGTAACACCGGGGAGCTGTTTTTT
cdr3_aa: CASSFDSNTGELFF
v_call: TRBV7-2
d_call: -
clone_size: -
j_call: TRBJ2-2

cdr3_nt: TGTGCCAGCAGTGCACAGGGGATGCCAGGAGAGACCCAGTACTTC
cdr3_aa: CASSAQGMPGETQYF
v_call: TRBV2
d_call: TRBD1
clone_size: -
j_call: TRBJ2-5

cdr3_nt: TGTGCCAGCAGTTTAGCGGGAGGAGGTATGAATGAGCAGTTCTTC
cdr3_aa: CASSLAGGGMNEQFF
v_call: TRBV28
d_call: TRBD2
clone_size: -
j_call: TRBJ2-1

cdr3_nt: TGTGCCAGCAGTCCCGGGACAGGGGAGTCCTTGGGGCAGTATTTT
cdr3_aa: CASSPGTGESLGQYF
v_call: TRBV6-5
d_call: TRBD1
clone_size: once
j_call: TRBJ2-3

cdr3_nt: TGTGCCAGCAGCTACGGGACAGGGACTAATGAAAAACTGTTTTTT
cdr3_aa: CASSYGTGTNEKLFF
v_call: TRBV11-2
d_call: TRBD1
clone_size: -
j_call: TRBJ1-4

cdr3_nt: TGTGCCTGGAGTGTACTTCGTTTGACTAGCGGGAACCGGGAGACCCAGTACTTC
cdr3_aa: CAWSVLRLTSGNRETQYF
v_call: TRBV30
d_call: TRBD2
clone_size: -
j_call: TRBJ2-5

cdr3_nt: TGTGCCAGCAGTTATGGATCCCCGGGAGCGAGTGAAAAACTGTTTTTT
cdr3_aa: CASSYGSPGASEKLFF
v_call: TRBV6-6
d_call: -
clone_size: -
j_call: TRBJ1-4

cdr3_nt: TGCAGCGCTGACAGGGATCGTGAGACCCAGTACTTC
cdr3_aa: CSADRDRETQYF
v_call: TRBV29-1
d_call: TRBD1
clone_size: -
j_call: TRBJ2-5

cdr3_nt: TGTGCCAGCAGTTACTCCGATTCTCCACCGGGACTCTCATATGGCTACACCTTC
cdr3_aa: CASSYSDSPPGLSYGYTF
v_call: TRBV6-2/TRBV6-3
d_call: -
clone_size: -
j_call: TRBJ1-2

cdr3_nt: TGTGCCAGCAGCCAAGAAGGACTAGCCCACTACGAGCAGTACTTC
cdr3_aa: CASSQEGLAHYEQYF
v_call: TRBV3-1/TRBV3-2
d_call: TRBD2
clone_size: -
j_call: TRBJ2-7

cdr3_nt: TGTGCCAGCAGCTTAGGTATTTCCTACAATGAGCAGTTCTTC
cdr3_aa: CASSLGISYNEQFF
v_call: TRBV7-9
d_call: -
clone_size: -
j_call: TRBJ2-1

cdr3_nt: TGTGCCAGCGGGAGCTCCTACGAGCAGTACTTC
cdr3_aa: CASGSSYEQYF
v_call: TRBV7-2
d_call: -
clone_size: -
j_call: TRBJ2-7

cdr3_nt: TGCGCCAGCAGTCAAATTGGAGTTGTAGAGCGGGAGAGCCCGAACACCGGGGAGCTGTTTTTT
cdr3_aa: CASSQIGVVERESPNTGELFF
v_call: TRBV23-1
d_call: TRBD2
clone_size: -
j_call: TRBJ2-2

cdr3_nt: TGTGCCTGGAGATACGGGAGTTCTTACGAGCAGTACTTC
cdr3_aa: CAWRYGSSYEQYF
v_call: TRBV30
d_call: -
clone_size: -
j_call: TRBJ2-7

cdr3_nt: TGTGCCACCAGTGACCGGGACATACCTTACGAGCAGTACTTC
cdr3_aa: CATSDRDIPYEQYF
v_call: TRBV24-1
d_call: -
clone_size: -
j_call: TRBJ2-7

cdr3_nt: TGTGCCAGCAGCTTAGAAGGCGCGAGGACTGAAGCTTTCTTT
cdr3_aa: CASSLEGARTEAFF
v_call: TRBV7-2
d_call: -
clone_size: -
j_call: TRBJ1-1